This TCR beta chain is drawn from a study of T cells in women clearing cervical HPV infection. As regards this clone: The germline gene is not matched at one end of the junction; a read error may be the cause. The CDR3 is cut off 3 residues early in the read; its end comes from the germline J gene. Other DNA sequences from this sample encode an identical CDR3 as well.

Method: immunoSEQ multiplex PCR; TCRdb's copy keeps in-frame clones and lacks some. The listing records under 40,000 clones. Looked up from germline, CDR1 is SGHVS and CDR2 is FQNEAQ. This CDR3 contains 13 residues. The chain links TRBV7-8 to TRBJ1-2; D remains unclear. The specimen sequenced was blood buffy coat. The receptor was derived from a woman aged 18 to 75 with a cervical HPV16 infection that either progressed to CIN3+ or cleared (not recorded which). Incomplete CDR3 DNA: TGTGCCAGCAGCTTAGTCGGGTACTATGGA. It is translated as CASSLVGYYG. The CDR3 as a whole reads CASSLVGYYGYTF.